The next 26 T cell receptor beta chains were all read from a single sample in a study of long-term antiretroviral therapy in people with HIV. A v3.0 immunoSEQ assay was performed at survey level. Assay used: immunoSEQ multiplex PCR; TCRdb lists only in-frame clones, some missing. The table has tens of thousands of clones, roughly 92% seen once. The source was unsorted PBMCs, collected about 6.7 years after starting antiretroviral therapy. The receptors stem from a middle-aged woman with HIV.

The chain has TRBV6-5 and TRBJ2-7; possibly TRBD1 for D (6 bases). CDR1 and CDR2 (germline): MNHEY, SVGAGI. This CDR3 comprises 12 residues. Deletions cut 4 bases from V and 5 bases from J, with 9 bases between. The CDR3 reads CASSSQGNEQYF. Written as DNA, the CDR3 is TGTGCCAGCAGTTCACAGGGTAACGAGCAGTACTTC.

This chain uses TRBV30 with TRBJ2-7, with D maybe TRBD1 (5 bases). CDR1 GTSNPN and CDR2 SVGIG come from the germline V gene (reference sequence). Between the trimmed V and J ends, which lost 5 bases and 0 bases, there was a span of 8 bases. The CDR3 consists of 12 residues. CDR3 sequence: CAWLTDSYEQYF. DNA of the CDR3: TGTGCCTGGTTGACAGACTCCTACGAGCAGTACTTC. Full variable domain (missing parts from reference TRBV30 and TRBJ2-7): SQTIHQWPATLVQPVGSPLSLECTVEGTSNPNLYWYRQAAGRGLQLLFYSVGIGQISSEVPQNLSASRPQDRQFILSSKKLLLSDSGFYLCAWLTDSYEQYFGPGTRLTVT.

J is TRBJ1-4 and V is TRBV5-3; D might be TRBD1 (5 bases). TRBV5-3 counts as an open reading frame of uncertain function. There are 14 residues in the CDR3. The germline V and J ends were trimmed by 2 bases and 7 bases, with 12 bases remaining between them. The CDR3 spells CARSLRRGFEKLFF. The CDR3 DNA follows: TGTGCCAGAAGCTTAAGGCGGGGGTTTGAAAAACTGTTTTTT.

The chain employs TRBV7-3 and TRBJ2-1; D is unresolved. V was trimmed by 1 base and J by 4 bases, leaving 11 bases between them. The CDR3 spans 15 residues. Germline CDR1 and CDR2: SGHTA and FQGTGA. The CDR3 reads CASSLMRTAYNEQFF. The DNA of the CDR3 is TGTGCCAGCAGCTTAATGCGTACGGCTTACAATGAGCAGTTCTTC. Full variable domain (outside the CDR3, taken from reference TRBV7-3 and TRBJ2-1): GAGVSQTPSNKVTEKGKYVELRCDPISGHTALYWYRQSLGQGPEFLIYFQGTGAADDSGLPNDRFFAVRPEGSVSTLKIQRTERGDSAVYLCASSLMRTAYNEQFFGPGTRLTVL.

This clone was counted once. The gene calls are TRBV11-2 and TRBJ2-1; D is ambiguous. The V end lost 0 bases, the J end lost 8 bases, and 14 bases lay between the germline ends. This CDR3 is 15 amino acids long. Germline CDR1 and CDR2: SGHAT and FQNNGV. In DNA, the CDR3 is TGTGCCAGCAGCTTAGACGGCTTATTTGGCGATGAGCAGTTCTTC. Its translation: CASSLDGLFGDEQFF.

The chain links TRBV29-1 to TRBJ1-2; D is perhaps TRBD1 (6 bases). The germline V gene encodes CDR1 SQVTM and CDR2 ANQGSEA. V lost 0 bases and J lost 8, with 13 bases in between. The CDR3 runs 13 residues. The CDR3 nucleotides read TGCAGCGTTGAAGAGGTACAGGGAGGCGGCTACACCTTC. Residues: CSVEEVQGGGYTF. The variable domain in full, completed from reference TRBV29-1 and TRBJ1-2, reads SAVISQKPSRDICQRGTSLTIQCQVDSQVTMMFWYRQQPGQSLTLIATANQGSEATYESGFVIDKFPISRPNLTFSTLTVSNMSPEDSSIYLCSVEEVQGGGYTFGSGTRLTVV.

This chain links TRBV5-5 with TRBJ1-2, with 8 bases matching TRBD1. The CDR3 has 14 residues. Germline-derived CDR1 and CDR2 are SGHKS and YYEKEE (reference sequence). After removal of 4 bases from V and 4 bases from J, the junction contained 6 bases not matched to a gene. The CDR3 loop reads CASSTTQGAYGYTF. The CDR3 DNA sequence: TGTGCCAGCAGCACGACTCAGGGGGCCTATGGCTACACCTTC. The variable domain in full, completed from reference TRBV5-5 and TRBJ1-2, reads DAGVTQSPTHLIKTRGQQVTLRCSPISGHKSVSWYQQVLGQGPQFIFQYYEKEERGRGNFPDRFSARQFPNYSSELNVNALLLGDSALYLCASSTTQGAYGYTFGSGTRLTVV.

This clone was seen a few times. DNA for the CDR3: TGTGCCAGTAGGAGACAGGGGCACCTGGATCAGCCCCAGCATTTT. Its protein product is CASRRQGHLDQPQHF. The chain is built from TRBV19 and TRBJ1-5; TRBD1 agrees at 8 bases. V lost 6 bases to trimming and J lost 5 bases; unmatched junction nucleotides: 9. The CDR3 has 15 residues. The germline gives CDR1 LNHDA, CDR2 SQIVND (reference sequence).

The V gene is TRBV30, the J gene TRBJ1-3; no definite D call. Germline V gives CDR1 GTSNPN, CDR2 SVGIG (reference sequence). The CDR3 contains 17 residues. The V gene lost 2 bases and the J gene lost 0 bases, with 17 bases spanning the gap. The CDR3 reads CAWSSSPGGNSGNTIYF. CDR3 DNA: TGTGCCTGGAGTTCATCCCCCGGTGGGAACTCTGGAAACACCATATATTTT.

The CDR3 DNA follows: TGTGCCTGGAAGGGGTGGGACAGGGGGCCGACCGGAGCTTTCTTT. Translated, it gives CAWKGWDRGPTGAFF. This sequence joins TRBV30 and TRBJ1-1, with 12 bases fitting TRBD1. V shed 4 bases, J shed 10 bases, and the junction held 13 bases outside the gene matches. The CDR3 has 15 residues. The germline gives CDR1 GTSNPN, CDR2 SVGIG (reference sequence).

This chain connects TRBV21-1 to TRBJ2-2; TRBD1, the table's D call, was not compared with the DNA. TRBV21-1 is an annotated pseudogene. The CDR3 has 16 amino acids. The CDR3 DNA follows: TGTGCCAGCATCGGGGACAGCACCGCGAACACCGGGGAGCTGTTTTTT. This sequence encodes CASIGDSTANTGELFF.

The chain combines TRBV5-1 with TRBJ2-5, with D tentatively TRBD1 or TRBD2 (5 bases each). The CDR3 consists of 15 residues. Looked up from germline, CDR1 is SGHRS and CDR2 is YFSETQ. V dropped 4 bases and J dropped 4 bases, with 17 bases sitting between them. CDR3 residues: CASSPEGRGGETQYF. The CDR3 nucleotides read TGCGCCAGCAGCCCCGAAGGGCGTGGGGGAGAGACCCAGTACTTC.

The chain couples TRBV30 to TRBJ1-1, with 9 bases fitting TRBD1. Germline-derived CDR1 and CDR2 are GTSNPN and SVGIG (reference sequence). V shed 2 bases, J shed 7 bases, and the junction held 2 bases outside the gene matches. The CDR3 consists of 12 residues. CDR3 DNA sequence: TGTGCCTGGAGTCGACAGGGGGGTGAAGCTTTCTTT. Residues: CAWSRQGGEAFF.

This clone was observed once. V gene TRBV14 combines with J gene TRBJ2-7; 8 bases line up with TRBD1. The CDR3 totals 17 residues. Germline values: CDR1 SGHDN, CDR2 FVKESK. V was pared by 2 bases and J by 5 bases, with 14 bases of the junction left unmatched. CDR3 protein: CASSQLDSWTGNNEQYF. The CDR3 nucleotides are TGTGCCAGCAGCCAACTTGATTCGTGGACAGGGAACAACGAGCAGTACTTC.

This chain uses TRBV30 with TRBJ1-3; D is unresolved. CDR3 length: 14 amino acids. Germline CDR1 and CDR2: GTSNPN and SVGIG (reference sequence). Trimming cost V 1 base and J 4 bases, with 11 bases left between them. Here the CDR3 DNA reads TGTGCCTGGAGTGGTGTCCTAAACGGAAACACCATATATTTT. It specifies CAWSGVLNGNTIYF.

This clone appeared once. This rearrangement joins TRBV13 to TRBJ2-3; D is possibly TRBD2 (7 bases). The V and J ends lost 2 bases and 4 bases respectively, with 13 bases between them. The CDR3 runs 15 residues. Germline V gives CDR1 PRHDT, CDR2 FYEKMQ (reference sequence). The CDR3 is CASSLQPGGADTQYF. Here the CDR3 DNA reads TGTGCCAGCAGCTTACAACCGGGGGGCGCAGATACGCAGTATTTT.

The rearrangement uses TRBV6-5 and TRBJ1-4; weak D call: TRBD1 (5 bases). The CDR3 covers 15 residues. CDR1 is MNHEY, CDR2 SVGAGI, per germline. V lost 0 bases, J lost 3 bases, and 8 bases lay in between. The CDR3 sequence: CASSYSGTANEKLFF. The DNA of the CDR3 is TGTGCCAGCAGTTACTCAGGGACGGCTAATGAAAAACTGTTTTTT.

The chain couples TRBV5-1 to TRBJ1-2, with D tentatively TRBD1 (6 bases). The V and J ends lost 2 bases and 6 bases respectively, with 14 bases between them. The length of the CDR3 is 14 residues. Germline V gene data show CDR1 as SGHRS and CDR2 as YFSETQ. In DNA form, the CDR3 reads TGCGCCAGCAGCTTTGGTCGGGGGCTTGATGGCTACACCTTC. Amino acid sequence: CASSFGRGLDGYTF. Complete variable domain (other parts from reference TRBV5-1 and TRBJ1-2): KAGVTQTPRYLIKTRGQQVTLSCSPISGHRSVSWYQQTPGQGLQFLFEYFSETQRNKGNFPGRFSGRQFSNSRSEMNVSTLELGDSALYLCASSFGRGLDGYTFGSGTRLTVV.

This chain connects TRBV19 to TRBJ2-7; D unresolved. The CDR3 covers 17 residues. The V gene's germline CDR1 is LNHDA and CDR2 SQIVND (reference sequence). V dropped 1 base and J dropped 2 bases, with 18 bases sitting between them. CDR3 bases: TGTGCCAGTAGTATAGGAACTGGAGCGACGTCTCCCTACGAGCAGTACTTC. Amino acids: CASSIGTGATSPYEQYF.

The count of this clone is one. In DNA form, the CDR3 reads TGTGCCAGTAGTATGAGGACAGGGGGCGTCTATGGCTACACCTTC. Its protein product is CASSMRTGGVYGYTF. The genes are TRBV19 and TRBJ1-2, with 11 nucleotides matching TRBD1. J gave up 4 bases and V 3 bases, and 4 bases lay outside the gene matches. The germline gives CDR1 LNHDA, CDR2 SQIVND (reference sequence). This CDR3 contains 15 residues.

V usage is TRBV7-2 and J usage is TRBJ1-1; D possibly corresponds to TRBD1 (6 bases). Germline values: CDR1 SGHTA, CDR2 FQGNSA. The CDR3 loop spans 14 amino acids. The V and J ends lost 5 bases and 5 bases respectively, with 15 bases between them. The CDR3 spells CASSPLDSKTEAFF. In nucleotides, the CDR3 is TGTGCCAGCAGCCCCTTGGACAGTAAGACTGAAGCTTTCTTT.

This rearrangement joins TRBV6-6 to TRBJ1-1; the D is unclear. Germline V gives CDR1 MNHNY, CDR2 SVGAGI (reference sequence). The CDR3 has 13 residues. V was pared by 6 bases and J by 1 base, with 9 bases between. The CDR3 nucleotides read TGTGCCAGCAGGCCTACAAAGAACACTGAAGCTTTCTTT. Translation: CASRPTKNTEAFF.

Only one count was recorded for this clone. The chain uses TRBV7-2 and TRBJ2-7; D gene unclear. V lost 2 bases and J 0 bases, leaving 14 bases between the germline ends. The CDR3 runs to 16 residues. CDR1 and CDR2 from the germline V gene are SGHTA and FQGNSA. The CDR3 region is CASSLFQTSSSYEQYF. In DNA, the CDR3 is TGTGCCAGCAGCTTATTCCAGACATCTAGCTCCTACGAGCAGTACTTC.

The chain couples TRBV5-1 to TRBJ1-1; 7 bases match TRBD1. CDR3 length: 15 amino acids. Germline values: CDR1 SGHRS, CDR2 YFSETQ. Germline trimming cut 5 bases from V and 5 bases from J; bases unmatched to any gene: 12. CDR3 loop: CASSLGTETGTEAFF. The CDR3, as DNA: TGCGCCAGCAGTTTAGGGACAGAGACCGGTACTGAAGCTTTCTTT.

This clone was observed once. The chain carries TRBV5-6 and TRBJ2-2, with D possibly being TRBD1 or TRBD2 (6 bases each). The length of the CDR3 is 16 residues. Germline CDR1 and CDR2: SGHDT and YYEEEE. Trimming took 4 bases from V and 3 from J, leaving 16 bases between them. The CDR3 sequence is CASSRETGADTGELFF. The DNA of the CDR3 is TGTGCCAGCAGCCGGGAGACGGGGGCTGACACCGGGGAGCTGTTTTTT.

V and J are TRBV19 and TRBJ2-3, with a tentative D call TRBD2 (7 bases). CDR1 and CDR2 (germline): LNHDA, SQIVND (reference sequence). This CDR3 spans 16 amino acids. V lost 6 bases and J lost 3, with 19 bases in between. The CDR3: CASSSRGGGGTDTQYF. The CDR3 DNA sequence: TGTGCCAGTAGCAGCCGTGGGGGGGGCGGTACAGATACGCAGTATTTT.